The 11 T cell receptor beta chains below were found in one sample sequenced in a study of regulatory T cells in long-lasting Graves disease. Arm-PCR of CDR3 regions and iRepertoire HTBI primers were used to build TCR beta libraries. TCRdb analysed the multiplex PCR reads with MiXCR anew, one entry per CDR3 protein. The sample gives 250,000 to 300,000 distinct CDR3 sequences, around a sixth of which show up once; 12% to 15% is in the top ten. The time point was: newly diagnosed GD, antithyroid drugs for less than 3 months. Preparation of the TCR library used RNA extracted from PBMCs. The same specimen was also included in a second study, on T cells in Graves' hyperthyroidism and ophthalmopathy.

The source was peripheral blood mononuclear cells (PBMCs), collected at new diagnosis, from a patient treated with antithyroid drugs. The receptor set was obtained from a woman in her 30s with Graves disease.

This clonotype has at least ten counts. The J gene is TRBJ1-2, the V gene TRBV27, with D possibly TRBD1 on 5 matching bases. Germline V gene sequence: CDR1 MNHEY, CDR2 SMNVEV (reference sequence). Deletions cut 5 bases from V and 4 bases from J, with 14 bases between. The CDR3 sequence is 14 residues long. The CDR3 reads CASSRDGLLYGYTF. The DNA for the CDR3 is TGTGCCAGCAGTAGGGACGGATTACTCTATGGCTACACCTTC.

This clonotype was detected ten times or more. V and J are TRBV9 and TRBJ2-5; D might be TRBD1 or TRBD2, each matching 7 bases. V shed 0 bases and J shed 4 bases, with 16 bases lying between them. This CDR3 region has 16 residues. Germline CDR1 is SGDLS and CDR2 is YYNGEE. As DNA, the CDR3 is TGTGCCAGCAGCGTAGCTCCAGGGGGGGCGTTAGAGACCCAGTACTTC. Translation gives CASSVAPGGALETQYF.

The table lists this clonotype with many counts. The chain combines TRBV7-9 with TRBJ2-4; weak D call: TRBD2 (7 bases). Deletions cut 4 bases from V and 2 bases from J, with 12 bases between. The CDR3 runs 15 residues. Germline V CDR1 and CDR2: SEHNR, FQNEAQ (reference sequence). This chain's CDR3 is CASSWGGMSKNIQYF. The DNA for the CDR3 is TGTGCCAGCAGCTGGGGGGGCATGTCCAAAAACATTCAGTACTTC. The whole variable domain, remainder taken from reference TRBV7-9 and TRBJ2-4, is DTGVSQNPRHKITKRGQNVTFRCDPISEHNRLYWYRQTLGQGPEFLTYFQNEAQLEKSRLLSDRFSAERPKGSFSTLEIQRTEQGDSAMYLCASSWGGMSKNIQYFGAGTRLSVL.

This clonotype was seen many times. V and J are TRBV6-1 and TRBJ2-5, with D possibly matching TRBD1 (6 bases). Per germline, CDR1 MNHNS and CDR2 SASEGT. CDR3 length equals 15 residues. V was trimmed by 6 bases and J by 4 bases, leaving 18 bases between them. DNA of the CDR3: TGTGCCAGCAGGGCCGGACAGCCTAGGGGAGAGACCCAGTACTTC. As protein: CASRAGQPRGETQYF.

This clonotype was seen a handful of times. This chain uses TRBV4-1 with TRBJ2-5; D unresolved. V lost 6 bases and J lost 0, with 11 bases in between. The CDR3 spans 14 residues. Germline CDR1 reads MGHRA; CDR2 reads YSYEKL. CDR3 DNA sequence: TGCGCCAGCAGGACTCGAGTGGACCAAGAGACCCAGTACTTC. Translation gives CASRTRVDQETQYF.

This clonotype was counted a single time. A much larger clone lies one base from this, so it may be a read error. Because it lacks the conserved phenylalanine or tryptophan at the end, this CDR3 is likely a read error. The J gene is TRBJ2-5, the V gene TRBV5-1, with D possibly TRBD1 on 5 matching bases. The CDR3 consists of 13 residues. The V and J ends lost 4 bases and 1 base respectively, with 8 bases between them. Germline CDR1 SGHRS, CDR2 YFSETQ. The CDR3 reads CASSPRGQETQYL. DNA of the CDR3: TGCGCCAGCAGCCCAAGGGGCCAAGAGACCCAGTACTTA.

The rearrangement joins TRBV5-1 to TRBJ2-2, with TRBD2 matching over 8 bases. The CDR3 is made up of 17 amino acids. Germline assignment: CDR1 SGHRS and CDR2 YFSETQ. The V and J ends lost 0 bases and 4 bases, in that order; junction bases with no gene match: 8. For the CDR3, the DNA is TGCGCCAGCAGCTTGGTCCAGTTAGCGGGGAGCACCGGGGAGCTGTTTTTT. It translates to CASSLVQLAGSTGELFF.

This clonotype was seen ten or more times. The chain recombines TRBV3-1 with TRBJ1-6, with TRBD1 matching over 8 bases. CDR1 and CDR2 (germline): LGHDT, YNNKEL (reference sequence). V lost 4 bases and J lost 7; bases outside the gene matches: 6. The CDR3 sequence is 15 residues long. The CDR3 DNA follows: TGTGCCAGCAGCCTAACAGGGGGAGCCAATTCACCCCTCCACTTT. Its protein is CASSLTGGANSPLHF.

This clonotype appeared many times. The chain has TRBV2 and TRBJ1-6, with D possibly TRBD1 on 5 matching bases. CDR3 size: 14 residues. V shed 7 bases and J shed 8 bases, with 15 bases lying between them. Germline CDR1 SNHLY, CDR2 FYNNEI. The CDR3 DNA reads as TGTGCCAGCAATTCGGGGATAGGGGATTCACCCCTCCACTTT. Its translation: CASNSGIGDSPLHF.

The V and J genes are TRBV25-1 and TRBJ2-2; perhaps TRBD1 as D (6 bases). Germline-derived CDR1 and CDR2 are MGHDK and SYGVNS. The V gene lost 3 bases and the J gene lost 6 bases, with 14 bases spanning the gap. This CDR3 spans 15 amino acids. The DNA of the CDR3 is TGTGCCAGCAGTGAGACCAGGGGTGTCCCCGGGGAGCTGTTTTTT. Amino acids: CASSETRGVPGELFF. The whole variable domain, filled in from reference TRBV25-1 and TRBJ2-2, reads EADIYQTPRYLVIGTGKKITLECSQTMGHDKMYWYQQDPGMELHLIHYSYGVNSTEKGDLSSESTVSRIRTEHFPLTLESARPSHTSQYLCASSETRGVPGELFFGEGSRLTVL.

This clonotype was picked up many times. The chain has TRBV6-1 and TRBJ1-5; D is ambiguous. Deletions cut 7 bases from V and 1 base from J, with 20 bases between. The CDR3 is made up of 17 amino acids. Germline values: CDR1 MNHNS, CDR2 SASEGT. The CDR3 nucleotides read TGTGCCAGCATCATCCTGGGAGGTCGACGGAGCAATCAGCCCCAGCATTTT. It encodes CASIILGGRRSNQPQHF.